Listed below are T cell receptor beta chains from one sample, sequenced in a study of T cells in Graves' hyperthyroidism and ophthalmopathy. One entry per CDR3 protein, called by TCRdb with MiXCR from the multiplex PCR reads. The data show a few hundred thousand distinct CDR3 sequences, more than 15% seen once. The source material was blood. These receptors were obtained from a young woman with Graves' hyperthyroidism. Each CDR3 is given with its conserved first and last residue. Each record gives: V gene, D gene, clone size, J gene, CDR3 DNA, CDR3 protein. D genes are given only for firm matches. The size field is filled for only some rows; it gives once, few, many or a size class.

TRBV9,NA,many,TRBJ1-5,TGTGCCAGCAGCGTGGGGGGGCTTAGCAATCAGCCCCAGCATTTT,CASSVGGLSNQPQHF
TRBV4-1,TRBD1,few,TRBJ2-7,TGCGCCAGCAGCCAAGGAGACAGGGACCAGTACGAGCAGTACTTC,CASSQGDRDQYEQYF
TRBV11-3,NA,many,TRBJ1-1,TGTGCCAGCAGCTCCCCAGGGTGGATGAACACTGAAGCTTTCTTT,CASSSPGWMNTEAFF
TRBV6-2/TRBV6-3,TRBD2,NA,TRBJ2-1,TGTGCCAGCAGTTCCGCTCTAGCGGGAGAGCCCGGTGAGCAGTTCTTC,CASSSALAGEPGEQFF
TRBV7-8,NA,many,TRBJ1-2,TGTGCCAGCAGCTCCACACGGGGGGCAGGTGGCTACACCTTC,CASSSTRGAGGYTF
TRBV9,NA,few,TRBJ2-5,TGTGCCAGCAGCGGAAACAGCCAAGAGACCCAGTACTTC,CASSGNSQETQYF
TRBV9,NA,few,TRBJ1-2,TGTGCCAGCAGCCCGAGGACGGGGCCCCACTATGGCTACACCTTC,CASSPRTGPHYGYTF
TRBV7-8,NA,many,TRBJ1-2,TGTGCCAGCAGCCCCTCACGCGCTAACTATGGCTACACCTTC,CASSPSRANYGYTF
TRBV5-1,NA,many,TRBJ2-5,TGCGCCAGCAGCCCCCTTACCGGGTTGGAGACCCAGTACTTC,CASSPLTGLETQYF
TRBV28,NA,NA,TRBJ1-5,TGTGCCAGCAGTTTAGGGGCCCGCAATCAGCCCCAGCATTTT,CASSLGARNQPQHF
TRBV2,NA,many,TRBJ2-3,TGTGCCAGCAGCCCGTTGATCCCTAGCACAGATACGCAGTATTTT,CASSPLIPSTDTQYF
TRBV5-1,NA,few,TRBJ2-1,TGCGCCAGCAGCTTGGCCCAGAGTGGGTTATTCAATGAGCAGTTCTTC,CASSLAQSGLFNEQFF
TRBV19,NA,NA,TRBJ1-1,TGTGCCAGTAGTACCCGGAGGGGCAGTGCTGAAGCTTTCTTT,CASSTRRGSAEAFF
TRBV11-3,TRBD1,NA,TRBJ2-7,TGTGCCAGCAGCTGGCGGGACAGGGGGGGGGGCTACGAGCAGTACTTC,CASSWRDRGGGYEQYF
TRBV16,NA,few,TRBJ1-1,TGTGCCAGCAGCCGACCGACAGGCCCAAACACTGAAGCTTTCTTT,CASSRPTGPNTEAFF
TRBV11-2,TRBD2,NA,TRBJ2-1,TGTGCCAGCAGCTTGATAGCGGGAGGGATCAATGAGCAGTTCTTC,CASSLIAGGINEQFF
TRBV2,TRBD2,many,TRBJ2-1,TGTGCCAGCAGTGCACTCAGGGAGGGCTTTTACAATGAGCAGTTCTTC,CASSALREGFYNEQFF
TRBV6-1,TRBD1,many,TRBJ1-4,TGTGCCAGCAGTGAAGCGTCCGGGACAGGGGTGGAAAAACTGTTTTTT,CASSEASGTGVEKLFF
TRBV5-4,NA,few,TRBJ1-1,TGTGCCAGCAACTTGAAGGGAGGGAACACTGAAGCTTTCTTT,CASNLKGGNTEAFF
TRBV13,TRBD2,many,TRBJ2-3,TGTGCCAGCGTCCTGGCGGGGGGAAGGGATACGCAGTATTTT,CASVLAGGRDTQYF
TRBV18,TRBD1,many,TRBJ2-7,TGTGCCAGCTCGGAAAGGACAGGGGAATACGAGCAGTACTTC,CASSERTGEYEQYF
TRBV2,NA,many,TRBJ2-1,TGTGCCAGCAGCCCGAATGTGGAGCAGCTAAATGAGCAGTTCTTC,CASSPNVEQLNEQFF
TRBV25-1,TRBD2,many,TRBJ2-3,TGTGCCAGCAGCGCCGGGACTAGCGTTACAGATACGCAGTATTTT,CASSAGTSVTDTQYF
TRBV18,TRBD1,many,TRBJ2-7,TGTGCCAGCTCAGGGGGACAGCGGGAGCAGTACTTC,CASSGGQREQYF
TRBV18,TRBD1,many,TRBJ1-1,TGTGCCAGCTCACCCAGGGGGACACCGGGGAGGTTTGAAGCTTTCTTT,CASSPRGTPGRFEAFF
TRBV19,NA,few,TRBJ1-5,TGTGCCAGTAGTAGTCCCCGGCGGACGCGGGTCGACAATCAGCCCCAGCATTTT,CASSSPRRTRVDNQPQHF
TRBV30,TRBD2,many,TRBJ2-3,TGTGCCTGGAGTGGGGTGGCGGGGGGAAAAGCAGATACGCAGTATTTT,CAWSGVAGGKADTQYF
TRBV27,TRBD1,few,TRBJ2-6,TGTGCCAGCGTCCCAACAGGGACAGGTTACTCTGGGGCCAACGTCCTGACTTTC,CASVPTGTGYSGANVLTF
TRBV9,TRBD2,few,TRBJ2-5,TGTGCCAGCAGCGTAGCTACGGGGGGGAGTGGGGAGACCCAGTACTTC,CASSVATGGSGETQYF
TRBV20-1,TRBD2,many,TRBJ2-1,TGCAGTGCTAGAGATGATGGGTTGGGAGCGGGGGATGAGCAGTTCTTC,CSARDDGLGAGDEQFF
TRBV9,TRBD2,few,TRBJ2-7,TGTGCCAGCAGCGTAGGTCAGGGAGGGGTTTCTGACTACGAGCAGTACTTC,CASSVGQGGVSDYEQYF
TRBV7-6,TRBD1,many,TRBJ1-1,TGTGCCAGCAGCCCTAGCGGGGACAGGCTAGGCACTGAAGCTTTCTTT,CASSPSGDRLGTEAFF
TRBV19,NA,many,TRBJ2-1,TGTGCCAGTAGTCCTGGACAAATCTACAATGAGCAGTTCTTC,CASSPGQIYNEQFF
TRBV5-5,NA,NA,TRBJ1-1,TGTGCCAGCAGCTTGGTTTCGAACCGGCCAGGGCGGAGTGAAGCTTTCTTT,CASSLVSNRPGRSEAFF
TRBV9,TRBD1,few,TRBJ1-3,TGTGCCAGCAGCGCACGTCCGGGACAGAAGAGGGGCTCCTCTGGAAACACCATATATTTT,CASSARPGQKRGSSGNTIYF
TRBV6-1,TRBD1,NA,TRBJ1-6,TGTGCCAGCACGAGGACAGGGAGTCGAGTCTATAATTCACCCCTCCACTTT,CASTRTGSRVYNSPLHF
TRBV12-3/TRBV12-4,NA,many,TRBJ2-2,TGTGCCAGCAGTCCCAAGGCTATTCTTGGGACCGGGGAGCTGTTTTTT,CASSPKAILGTGELFF
TRBV27,NA,few,TRBJ1-5,TGTGCCAGCAGTTATACGGGTTATCAGCCCCAGCATTTT,CASSYTGYQPQHF
TRBV28,TRBD2,many,TRBJ2-7,TGTGCCAGCAGTTTTGTGTTCCAGCGGGGGGCCGCTCGGAACGAGCAGTACTTC,CASSFVFQRGAARNEQYF
TRBV6-1,TRBD1,many,TRBJ1-5,TGTGCCAGCAGTTCGGTATCAGGGGGGAGCAATCAGCCCCAGCATTTT,CASSSVSGGSNQPQHF
TRBV20-1,NA,many,TRBJ1-2,TGCAGTGCTCTTGACGGGCCGGGGTATGGCTACACCTTC,CSALDGPGYGYTF
TRBV5-1,NA,few,TRBJ2-5,TGCGCCAGCAGCTTGGATCGCGGGGAAGAGACCCAGTACTTC,CASSLDRGEETQYF
TRBV9,TRBD1,NA,TRBJ1-1,TGTGCCAGCAGTACAGGGGTGGCCACTGAAGCTTTCTTT,CASSTGVATEAFF
TRBV7-6,NA,NA,TRBJ2-7,TGTGCCAGCAGCTTATTTAGGGCGCCGGAGCAGTACTTC,CASSLFRAPEQYF
TRBV27,TRBD2,many,TRBJ2-3,TGTGCCAGCAGCTTGCGACTAGCGGGAGGACACACAGATACGCAGTATTTT,CASSLRLAGGHTDTQYF
TRBV18,TRBD2,many,TRBJ2-1,TGTGCCAGCTCACCCCCTCAGGGACTAGCACTTGAGCAGTTCTTC,CASSPPQGLALEQFF
TRBV2,TRBD2,many,TRBJ2-3,TGTGCCAGCAGTGTTAGACTAGCGGGGGATACGCAGTATTTT,CASSVRLAGDTQYF
TRBV4-1,NA,many,TRBJ2-2,TGCGCCAGCAGCCAAGTGGGTGACGGGGAGCTGTTTTTT,CASSQVGDGELFF
TRBV7-9,TRBD1,many,TRBJ2-3,TGTGCCAGCAGCCGACGGGGAGTTACTCCGGGACAGGGGGCTTCAGATACGCAGTATTTT,CASSRRGVTPGQGASDTQYF
TRBV18,NA,many,TRBJ1-1,TGTGCCAGCTCACTCGAGAGGAGCACTGAAGCTTTCTTT,CASSLERSTEAFF
TRBV9,NA,NA,TRBJ2-2,TGTGCCAGCAGCGCATATGGGGACACCGGGGAGCTGTTTTTT,CASSAYGDTGELFF
TRBV27,TRBD2,NA,TRBJ2-1,TGTGCCAGCAGTTCGGGAGGGAGCGGGGGGGCCAATGAGCAGTTCTTC,CASSSGGSGGANEQFF
TRBV6-5,NA,few,TRBJ2-3,TGTGCCAGCAGTCCCCCCCCCACAGATACGCGGTATTTT,CASSPPPTDTRYF
TRBV9,TRBD1,few,TRBJ1-2,TGTGCCAGCAGCGTAGGTACAGGGGGCGTGAATGGCTACACCTTC,CASSVGTGGVNGYTF
TRBV11-1,NA,NA,TRBJ1-1,TGTGCCAGCAGCTTTGGGGGGGCCGCGAACACTGAAGCTTTCTTT,CASSFGGAANTEAFF
TRBV6-1,TRBD1,few,TRBJ2-2,TGTGCCAGCAGCCTACAGGGGGCTACCGGGGAGCTGTTTTTT,CASSLQGATGELFF
TRBV7-8,NA,many,TRBJ1-4,TGTGCCAGCAGCTTATCCACCGGGGGTGAAAAACTGTTTTTT,CASSLSTGGEKLFF
TRBV20-1,NA,many,TRBJ1-2,TGCAGTGGGTTCTCGGGCGACACCTCGGGGGGCTACACCTTC,CSGFSGDTSGGYTF
TRBV6-6,NA,NA,TRBJ2-3,TGTGCCAGCAGTTACTCGGTCTTGATAGATACGCAGTATTTT,CASSYSVLIDTQYF
TRBV7-9,TRBD2,NA,TRBJ2-3,TGTGCCAGCAGCCGAGGCGGGGCGCGCGGGGGGATTTCTGATACGCAGTATTTT,CASSRGGARGGISDTQYF